This T cell receptor (beta chain) was identified in a study of Ad26.COV2.S vaccination and SARS-CoV-2 variants. Study results and caveats: The analyses of TCR breadth and depth may have understated the size of total T cell responses. Participants in the vaccine arm had higher spike-specific TCR breadth; placebo recipients had lower.

The treatment is: some 19 received Ad26.COV2.S at low or high dose, single or two shots; roughly five received placebo; per-sample allocation not given. Collection of samples fell on day 63 after the first vaccine or placebo injection. Produced via immunoSEQ multiplex PCR; TCRdb's table is partial and in-frame only. The profile covers about 440,000 clones, with roughly nine tenths appearing a single time and around 13% taken by the ten largest. The germline V gene has CDR1 GTSNPN and CDR2 SVGIG (reference sequence). The CDR3 loop spans 12 amino acids. The V end lost 4 bases, the J end lost 4 bases, and 11 bases lay between the germline ends. Notes on this clone: As yet, its antigen is unknown.

The source is a person between 18 and 60 years old who received the Ad26.COV2.S COVID-19 vaccine or a placebo. V usage is TRBV30 and J usage is TRBJ2-7, with D unclear. The sequencing here drew on peripheral blood, taken in a trial of Ad26.COV2.S vaccine versus placebo. In DNA form, the CDR3 reads TGTGCCTGGAACCGCGCTGGGTACGAGCAGTACTTC. Protein sequence: CAWNRAGYEQYF.